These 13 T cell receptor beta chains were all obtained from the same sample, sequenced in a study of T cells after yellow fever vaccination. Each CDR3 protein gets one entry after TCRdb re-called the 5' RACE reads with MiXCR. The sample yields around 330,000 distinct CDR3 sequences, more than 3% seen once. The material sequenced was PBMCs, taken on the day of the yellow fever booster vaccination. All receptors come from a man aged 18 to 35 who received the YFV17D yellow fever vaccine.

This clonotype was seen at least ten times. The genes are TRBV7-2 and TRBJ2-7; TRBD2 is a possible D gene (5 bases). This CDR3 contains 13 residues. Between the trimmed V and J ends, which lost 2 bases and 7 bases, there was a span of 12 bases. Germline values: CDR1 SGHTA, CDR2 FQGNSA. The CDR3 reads CASSLRGRGEQYF. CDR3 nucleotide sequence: TGTGCCAGCAGCTTACGAGGGCGAGGAGAGCAGTACTTC.

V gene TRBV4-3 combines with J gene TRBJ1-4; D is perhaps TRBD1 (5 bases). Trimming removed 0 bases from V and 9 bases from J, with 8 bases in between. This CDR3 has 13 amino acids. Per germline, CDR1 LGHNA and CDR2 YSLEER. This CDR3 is CASSQEQAKKLFF. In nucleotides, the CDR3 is TGCGCCAGCAGCCAAGAACAGGCGAAAAAACTGTTTTTT.

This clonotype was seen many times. CDR3 region: CASSPTAGTGGEKLFF. The CDR3 DNA is TGCGCCAGCAGCCCCACGGCCGGGACAGGAGGTGAAAAACTGTTTTTT. The chain couples TRBV5-1 to TRBJ1-4; 8 nucleotides line up with TRBD1. This CDR3 has 16 amino acids. Trimming took 4 bases from V and 7 from J; bases not matched to a gene: 12. Germline CDR1 is SGHRS and CDR2 is YFSETQ.

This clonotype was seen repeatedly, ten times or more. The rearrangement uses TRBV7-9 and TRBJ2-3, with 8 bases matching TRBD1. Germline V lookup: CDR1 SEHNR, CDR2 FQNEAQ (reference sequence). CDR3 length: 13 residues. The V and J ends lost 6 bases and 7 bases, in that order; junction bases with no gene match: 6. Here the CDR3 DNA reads TGTGCCAGCAGTGTTCAGGGGGCGAATACGCAGTATTTT. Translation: CASSVQGANTQYF.

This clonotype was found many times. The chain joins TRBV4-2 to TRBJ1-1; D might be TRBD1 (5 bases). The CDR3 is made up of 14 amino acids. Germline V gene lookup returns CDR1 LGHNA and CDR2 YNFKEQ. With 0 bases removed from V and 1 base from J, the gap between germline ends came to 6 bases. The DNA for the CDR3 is TGTGCCAGCAGCCAAGACCAGGGGAACACTGAAGCTTTCTTT. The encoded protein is CASSQDQGNTEAFF.

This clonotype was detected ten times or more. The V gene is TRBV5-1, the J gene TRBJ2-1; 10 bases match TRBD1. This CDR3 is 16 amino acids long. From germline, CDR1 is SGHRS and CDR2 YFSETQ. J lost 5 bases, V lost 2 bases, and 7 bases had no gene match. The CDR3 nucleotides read TGCGCCAGCAGCTTCACGGGACAGGGGTCCAACAATGAGCAGTTCTTC. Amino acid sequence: CASSFTGQGSNNEQFF.

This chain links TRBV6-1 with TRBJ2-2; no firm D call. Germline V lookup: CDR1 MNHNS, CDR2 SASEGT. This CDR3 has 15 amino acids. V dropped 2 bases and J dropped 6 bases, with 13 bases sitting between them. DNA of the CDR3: TGTGCCAGCAGTGAATGGTCCAGTGGCGCCGGGGAGCTGTTTTTT. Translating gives CASSEWSSGAGELFF.

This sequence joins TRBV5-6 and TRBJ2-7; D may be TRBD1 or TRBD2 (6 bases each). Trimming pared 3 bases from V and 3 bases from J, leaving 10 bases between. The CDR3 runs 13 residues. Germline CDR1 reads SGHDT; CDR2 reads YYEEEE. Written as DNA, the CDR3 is TGTGCCAGCAGCTCGGGGGACATCTACGAGCAGTACGTC. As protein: CASSSGDIYEQYV.

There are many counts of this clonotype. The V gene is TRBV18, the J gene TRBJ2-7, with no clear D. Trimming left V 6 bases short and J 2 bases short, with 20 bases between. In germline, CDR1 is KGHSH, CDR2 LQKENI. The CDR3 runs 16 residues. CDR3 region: CASSSSRAPNPYEQYV. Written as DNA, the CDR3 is TGTGCCAGCTCCTCAAGTAGGGCCCCAAACCCCTACGAGCAGTACGTC.

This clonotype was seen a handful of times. The CDR3 DNA is TGTGCCACGAAAGCGAGGGGGGGAACAGGTCAAGAGACCCAGTACTTC. It is translated as CATKARGGTGQETQYF. V usage is TRBV7-2 and J usage is TRBJ2-5; possibly TRBD2 for D (7 bases). The germline V and J ends were trimmed by 10 bases and 2 bases, with 23 bases remaining between them. This CDR3 has 16 amino acids. The germline V gene has CDR1 SGHTA and CDR2 FQGNSA.

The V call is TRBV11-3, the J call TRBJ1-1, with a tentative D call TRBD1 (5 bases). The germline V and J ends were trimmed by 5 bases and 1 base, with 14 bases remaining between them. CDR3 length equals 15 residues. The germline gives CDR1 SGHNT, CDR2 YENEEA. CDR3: CASSPGGTRNTEAFF. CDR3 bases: TGTGCCAGCAGCCCGGGAGGGACGCGGAACACTGAAGCTTTCTTT.

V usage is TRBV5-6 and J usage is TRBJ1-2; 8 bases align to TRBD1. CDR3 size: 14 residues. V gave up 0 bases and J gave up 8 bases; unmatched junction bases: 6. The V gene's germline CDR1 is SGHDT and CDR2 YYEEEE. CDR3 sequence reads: CASSLGDRSRGYTF. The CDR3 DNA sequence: TGTGCCAGCAGCTTGGGGGACAGGTCGCGCGGCTACACCTTC.

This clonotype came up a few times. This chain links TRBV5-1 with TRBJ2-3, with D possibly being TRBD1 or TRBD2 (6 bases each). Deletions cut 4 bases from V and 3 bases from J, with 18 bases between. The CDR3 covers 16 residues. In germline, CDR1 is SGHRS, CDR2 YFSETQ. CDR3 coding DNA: TGCGCCAGCAGCGCCCCCGAAGGGGGGAAGACAGATACGCAGTATTTT. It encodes CASSAPEGGKTDTQYF.